This note documents a single TCR beta chain sequence. The antigen remains undetermined. CDR3 size: 14 residues. Unmatched junction bases numbered 4, after V lost 6 bases and J lost 5 bases. Germline V gene sequence: CDR1 WNHNN, CDR2 SYGVQD (reference sequence). The sample originates from a study of T cell clones after liver transplantation. Study in general: Liver transplant recipients had immunosuppression withdrawal attempted within 2 years. Blood was drawn pre-transplant, before withdrawal, and after full or failed withdrawal. Standard immunosuppression, with no induction, continued until 12-24 months after transplant. Whole-study findings and limits: The donor-reactive repertoire was only partly measurable in a couple of subjects, lacking donor cells.

Sequencing was performed with immunoSEQ multiplex PCR; in TCRdb, only in-frame clones are kept and a portion is missing. This sample has approximately 75,000 clones, with 80% found just once. This material consisted of CD4+ T cells from blood, taken 12 months after liver transplant. The sequence derives from a human patient who received a liver transplant. The graft donor may have contributed some T cells. This chain joins TRBV10-1 and TRBJ2-7; 13 bases align to TRBD2. CDR3 DNA: TGCGCCAGCAGACTAGCGGGAGGGTTCCACGAGCAGTACTTC. Amino acids: CASRLAGGFHEQYF.